Listed below are T cell receptor beta chains from one sample, sequenced in a study of T cell repertoires in cytomegalovirus infection. Antigen specificity for these receptors is unknown. One entry per CDR3 protein results from TCRdb running MiXCR on the reads. The data hold about 480,000 distinct CDR3 sequences, with 30% to 40% observed a single time. Sample: cultured PBMCs, taken from culture after CMV antigen stimulation. These receptors were collected from a human donor in good health (CMV status not recorded). Some clones in this sample may be carry-over from other donors' samples. Each CDR3 is given with its conserved first and last residue. Fields, in order: J gene, V gene, D gene, clone size, CDR3 protein, CDR3 DNA. The D gene is left open where the match is weak. Rows may omit the clone size; those that give it use once, few, many or a size class.

TRBJ2-4,TRBV12-3/TRBV12-4,.,.,CASTQLGGESGKNIQYF,TGTGCCAGCACCCAACTGGGCGGGGAGTCGGGCAAAAACATTCAGTACTTC
TRBJ1-5,TRBV7-2,.,.,CASSLQGFWQPQHF,TGTGCCAGCAGTTTGCAGGGGTTTTGGCAGCCCCAGCATTTT
TRBJ1-1,TRBV2,.,few,CASSMENTEAFF,TGTGCCAGCAGTATGGAGAACACTGAAGCTTTCTTT
TRBJ2-1,TRBV27,.,.,CASRQLAGQGNEQFF,TGTGCCAGCAGGCAACTAGCGGGACAGGGCAATGAGCAGTTCTTC
TRBJ2-5,TRBV27,.,.,CASRGQEQETQYF,TGTGCCAGCAGGGGACAAGAACAAGAGACCCAGTACTTC
TRBJ1-2,TRBV11-2,.,.,CASSWGRTTSNYGYTF,TGTGCCAGCAGCTGGGGACGTACTACATCTAACTATGGCTACACCTTC
TRBJ2-1,TRBV19,.,few,CASSILASRYNEQFF,TGTGCCAGTAGTATCTTGGCTAGCAGATACAATGAGCAGTTCTTC
TRBJ1-4,TRBV19,.,few,CASSRGRTTNEKLFF,TGTGCCAGTAGTCGCGGACGGACAACTAATGAAAAACTGTTTTTT
TRBJ2-1,TRBV11-2,.,.,CASSSGPPNEQFF,TGTGCCAGCAGCTCGGGGCCCCCCAATGAGCAGTTCTTC
TRBJ2-7,TRBV20-1,.,few,CSGNPGTKRYEQYF,TGCAGTGGGAACCCCGGGACAAAGAGATACGAGCAGTACTTC
TRBJ2-1,TRBV28,TRBD1,few,CASNIGTGVREEQFF,TGTGCCAGCAACATAGGGACAGGGGTAAGGGAGGAGCAGTTCTTC
TRBJ2-1,TRBV7-3,.,few,CASSSSAAYNEQFF,TGTGCCAGCAGCTCTAGCGCAGCCTACAATGAGCAGTTCTTC
TRBJ1-2,TRBV12-3/TRBV12-4,.,few,CASSLALGAYGYTF,TGTGCCAGCAGTTTAGCGCTGGGGGCGTATGGCTACACCTTC
TRBJ1-6,TRBV7-2,TRBD1,.,CASSYEGQGRSPLHF,TGTGCCAGCAGCTACGAGGGACAGGGGCGGTCACCCCTCCACTTT
TRBJ2-1,TRBV7-9,.,few,CASSSEGSAYNEQFF,TGTGCCAGCAGCTCCGAGGGTAGCGCCTACAATGAGCAGTTCTTC
TRBJ1-3,TRBV19,.,.,CASSISGPSSGNTIYF,TGTGCCAGTAGTATAAGCGGCCCCAGCTCTGGAAACACCATATATTTT
TRBJ2-1,TRBV2,TRBD2,few,CASSEREGPPYNEQFF,TGTGCCAGCAGTGAGCGGGAGGGACCCCCCTACAATGAGCAGTTCTTC
TRBJ2-6,TRBV19,.,.,CASSPSRADFSGANVLTF,TGTGCCAGTAGCCCGTCCAGGGCGGATTTTTCTGGGGCCAACGTCCTGACTTTC
TRBJ2-3,TRBV5-1,.,.,CASSYQGTDTQYF,TGCGCCAGCAGCTACCAAGGCACAGATACGCAGTATTTT
TRBJ1-6,TRBV25-1,TRBD1,.,CASSAGQISYNSPLHF,TGTGCCAGCAGTGCGGGACAGATCTCCTATAATTCACCCCTCCACTTT
TRBJ1-2,TRBV6-2/TRBV6-3,.,.,CASSYSYGYTF,TGTGCCAGCAGTTACTCGTATGGCTACACCTTC
TRBJ2-1,TRBV11-3,.,.,CDSSLASNEQFF,TGTGACAGCAGCTTAGCGTCCAATGAGCAGTTCTTC
TRBJ2-1,TRBV5-4,TRBD2,.,CASSTVLAGGPNEQFF,TGTGCCAGCAGCACGGTACTAGCGGGAGGGCCCAATGAGCAGTTCTTC
TRBJ1-4,TRBV7-2,.,many,CASSSYNEKLFF,TGTGCCAGCAGCTCCTATAATGAAAAACTGTTTTTT
TRBJ2-3,TRBV7-2,.,.,CASSSGQQSTDTQYF,TGTGCCAGCAGCTCCGGACAGCAAAGCACAGATACGCAGTATTTT
TRBJ1-4,TRBV6-6,.,few,CASSSSGIAREKLFF,TGTGCCAGCAGTTCGTCAGGGATAGCTAGAGAAAAACTGTTTTTT
TRBJ1-6,TRBV27,.,few,CASSSGLDNSPLHF,TGTGCCAGCAGTTCAGGGTTAGACAATTCACCCCTCCACTTT
TRBJ2-3,TRBV11-3,TRBD1,few,CASSYGQGGTDTQYF,TGTGCCAGCAGCTACGGACAGGGCGGCACAGATACGCAGTATTTT
TRBJ2-5,TRBV12-3/TRBV12-4,.,.,CASSSRERDETQYF,TGTGCCAGCAGTTCCCGGGAGAGGGACGAGACCCAGTACTTC
TRBJ1-5,TRBV7-2,TRBD1,few,CASSLPGGGKPQHF,TGTGCCAGCAGCTTACCAGGGGGAGGGAAGCCCCAGCATTTT
TRBJ2-1,TRBV11-2,TRBD1,.,CASSYATGGNEQFF,TGTGCCAGCAGCTACGCGACAGGGGGGAATGAGCAGTTCTTC
TRBJ1-1,TRBV7-2,.,many,CASTLRPVNTEAFF,TGTGCCAGCACCCTACGGCCGGTGAACACTGAAGCTTTCTTT
TRBJ1-3,TRBV12-3/TRBV12-4,.,once,CASSHGGAAGNTIYF,TGTGCCAGCAGTCACGGGGGGGCGGCTGGAAACACCATATATTTT
TRBJ2-6,TRBV5-1,TRBD1,.,CASSSWTGRSGANVLTF,TGCGCCAGCAGCTCGTGGACAGGGAGATCTGGGGCCAACGTCCTGACTTTC
TRBJ2-7,TRBV20-1,TRBD2,few,CSARDRTSGRVYEQYF,TGCAGTGCTAGAGATCGGACTAGCGGGAGGGTTTACGAGCAGTACTTC
TRBJ2-7,TRBV28,TRBD1,.,CASRAGTGGSYEQYF,TGTGCCAGTAGAGCCGGGACAGGGGGCTCCTACGAGCAGTACTTC
TRBJ2-1,TRBV12-3/TRBV12-4,TRBD2,few,CASSFPRVVAGDTNEQFF,TGTGCCAGCAGTTTCCCCCGGGTGGTAGCGGGGGATACTAATGAGCAGTTCTTC
TRBJ2-5,TRBV28,TRBD2,.,CASTVGGFHNKQTQYF,TGTGCCAGCACTGTGGGAGGGTTCCACAATAAACAGACCCAGTACTTC
TRBJ1-6,TRBV20-1,.,once,CSVGLSSYNSPLHF,TGCAGTGTGGGGCTGAGCTCCTATAATTCACCCCTCCACTTT
TRBJ2-1,TRBV7-9,TRBD2,.,CASSPPYSTGLAEQFF,TGTGCCAGCAGCCCCCCGTACAGTACAGGACTAGCGGAGCAGTTCTTC
TRBJ1-3,TRBV6-8,.,.,CASSYGRQSSGNTIYF,TGTGCCAGCAGTTACGGAAGACAGAGCTCTGGAAACACCATATATTTT
TRBJ2-2,TRBV4-1,.,few,CASSQVSAPTGELFF,TGCGCCAGCAGCCAAGTATCAGCGCCCACCGGGGAGCTGTTTTTT
TRBJ2-2,TRBV10-3,.,few,CAISRSSLGDSTGELFF,TGTGCCATCAGTCGGTCTAGCCTTGGCGATAGCACCGGGGAGCTGTTTTTT
TRBJ1-3,TRBV28,.,.,CASSLDAVLSGNTIYF,TGTGCCAGCAGTTTAGACGCGGTCCTCTCTGGAAACACCATATATTTT
TRBJ2-1,TRBV19,TRBD1,few,CASWDRGIGNEQFF,TGTGCCAGTTGGGACAGGGGGATTGGGAATGAGCAGTTCTTC
TRBJ2-5,TRBV12-3/TRBV12-4,TRBD1,few,CASRKNRGLLGGTQYF,TGTGCCAGCAGGAAGAACAGGGGGCTCCTGGGAGGGACCCAGTACTTC
TRBJ2-1,TRBV7-9,.,.,CASSGPIYNEQFF,TGTGCCAGCAGCGGACCCATATACAATGAGCAGTTCTTC
TRBJ2-3,TRBV7-2,.,.,CASSTRTVGMYTQYF,TGTGCCAGCAGCACACGGACCGTCGGCATGTATACGCAGTATTTT
TRBJ2-3,TRBV4-1,.,few,CASSQDPSGTQYF,TGCGCCAGCAGCCAAGATCCTTCCGGTACGCAGTATTTT
TRBJ2-6,TRBV19,TRBD1,few,CASTRDRGFGANVLTF,TGTGCCAGTACCCGGGACAGGGGGTTTGGGGCCAACGTCCTGACTTTC
TRBJ2-1,TRBV24-1,.,.,CATSDSLKYNEQFF,TGTGCCACCAGTGATTCGTTGAAATACAATGAGCAGTTCTTC
TRBJ1-1,TRBV27,.,.,CASSLKTPRKNTEAFF,TGTGCCAGCAGTTTAAAGACGCCCAGGAAGAACACTGAAGCTTTCTTT
TRBJ1-6,TRBV5-5,.,.,CASSGGSYNSPLHF,TGTGCCAGCAGCGGGGGGTCCTATAATTCACCCCTCCACTTT
TRBJ2-5,TRBV7-2,TRBD2,many,CASSQRLAGGPMGETQYF,TGTGCCAGCAGCCAGAGGCTAGCGGGAGGGCCGATGGGTGAGACCCAGTACTTC
TRBJ2-3,TRBV28,TRBD2,few,CASRTGGLAGGTGTDTQYF,TGTGCCAGCAGGACTGGTGGACTAGCGGGAGGGACGGGCACAGATACGCAGTATTTT
TRBJ1-5,TRBV7-6,.,.,CASSGRGDNQPQHF,TGTGCCAGCAGCGGCAGGGGCGACAATCAGCCCCAGCATTTT
TRBJ2-1,TRBV6-6,TRBD1,.,CASSYRPGQAGRGIYNEQFF,TGTGCCAGCAGTTACCGCCCGGGACAGGCCGGACGGGGGATTTACAATGAGCAGTTCTTC
TRBJ2-7,TRBV12-3/TRBV12-4,TRBD2,.,CASSSPLGAGDHEQYF,TGTGCCAGCAGCTCTCCCTTGGGAGCGGGAGACCACGAGCAGTACTTC
TRBJ2-3,TRBV7-2,.,.,CASSPWEEADTQYF,TGTGCCAGCAGCCCCTGGGAGGAGGCAGATACGCAGTATTTT
TRBJ2-3,TRBV7-3,TRBD2,many,CASGTSGSTDTQYF,TGTGCCAGCGGAACTAGCGGGAGCACAGATACGCAGTATTTT